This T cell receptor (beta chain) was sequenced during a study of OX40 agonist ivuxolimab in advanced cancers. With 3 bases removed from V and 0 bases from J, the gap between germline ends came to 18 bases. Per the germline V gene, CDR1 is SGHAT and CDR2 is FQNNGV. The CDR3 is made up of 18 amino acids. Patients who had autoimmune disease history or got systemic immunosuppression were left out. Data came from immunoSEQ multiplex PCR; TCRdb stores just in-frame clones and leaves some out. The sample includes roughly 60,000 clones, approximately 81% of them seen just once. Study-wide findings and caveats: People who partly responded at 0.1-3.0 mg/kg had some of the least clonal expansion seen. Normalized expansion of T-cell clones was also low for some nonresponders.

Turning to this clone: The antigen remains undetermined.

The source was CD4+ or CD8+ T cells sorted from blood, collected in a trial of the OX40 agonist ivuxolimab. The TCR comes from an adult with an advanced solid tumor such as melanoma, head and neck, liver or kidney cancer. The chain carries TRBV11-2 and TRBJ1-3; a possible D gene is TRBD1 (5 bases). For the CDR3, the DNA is TGTGCCAGCAGCTTCACATATGGGACTCAATACTCTGGAAACACCATATATTTT. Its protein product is CASSFTYGTQYSGNTIYF.